The clone carrying this T cell receptor (beta chain) has a handful of counts. Naive CD8 T cells were FACS-sorted by CD8+CD4-CCR7+CD45RA+ markers. This sample was included in a study of molecular identifiers for immune sequencing clone quantification. TCRdb reanalysed the PCR reads using MiXCR and keeps one entry per CDR3 protein. Counted here are some 650,000 distinct CDR3 sequences, about 20% occurring once; the ten biggest clones make up roughly 0.85%. The V and J ends lost 1 base and 6 bases, in that order; junction bases with no gene match: 9. Germline values: CDR1 SEHNR, CDR2 FQNEAQ (reference sequence). The CDR3 has 17 amino acids.

The sequence was obtained from a human donor in good health. Some libraries in this study had Jurkat cell RNA spiked in. The V call is TRBV7-9, the J call TRBJ2-2; 9 positions match TRBD1. The sample was naive CD8+ T cells from blood, with Jurkat cell RNA spiked in. Sample subset: FACS-sorted CD8+CD4-CCR7+CD45RA+ naive T cells. This CDR3 reads CASSLVAGQGFPGELFF. CDR3 nucleotide sequence: TGTGCCAGCAGCTTAGTTGCGGGACAGGGTTTCCCCGGGGAGCTGTTTTTT.